A selection of T cell receptor beta chains follows, all from one sample in a study of lymphopenia after photon versus proton radiotherapy. TCRdb's table, derived via immunoSEQ multiplex PCR, lists solely in-frame clones and lacks some. The sample has around 62,000 clones, approximately 84% seen once. Specimen: peripheral blood, collected from a patient treated with proton-based radiotherapy. The receptors here all came from a man aged 55 to 70 with pancreatic cancer. The CDR3 runs from the conserved cysteine through the conserved F or W. A D gene is named only where the DNA matches it firmly. The size field is filled for only some rows; it gives once, few, many or a size class.

clone size: NA
V gene: TRBV27
J gene: TRBJ1-5
D gene: NA
CDR3 protein: CASRRTDYNQPQHF
CDR3 DNA: TGTGCCAGCAGACGGACCGACTACAATCAGCCCCAGCATTTT

clone size: NA
V gene: TRBV30
J gene: TRBJ2-2
D gene: NA
CDR3 protein: CAWSGRGAINTGELFF
CDR3 DNA: TGTGCCTGGAGTGGACGGGGGGCCATTAACACCGGGGAGCTGTTTTTT

clone size: NA
V gene: TRBV6-1
J gene: TRBJ1-1
D gene: NA
CDR3 protein: CASSLGETNTEAFF
CDR3 DNA: TGTGCCAGCAGTTTGGGGGAGACGAACACTGAAGCTTTCTTT

clone size: NA
V gene: TRBV9
J gene: TRBJ1-2
D gene: NA
CDR3 protein: CASSPAVVGGDGYTF
CDR3 DNA: TGTGCCAGCAGCCCAGCGGTGGTGGGGGGGGATGGCTACACCTTC

clone size: NA
V gene: TRBV5-1
J gene: TRBJ2-1
D gene: TRBD2
CDR3 protein: CASSLAGGLDEQFF
CDR3 DNA: TGCGCCAGCAGCTTGGCGGGAGGATTGGATGAGCAGTTCTTC

clone size: NA
V gene: TRBV7-2
J gene: TRBJ2-2
D gene: TRBD1
CDR3 protein: CASSSGTGTAGELFF
CDR3 DNA: TGTGCCAGCAGCTCAGGGACAGGAACGGCCGGGGAGCTGTTTTTT

clone size: NA
V gene: TRBV28
J gene: TRBJ2-1
D gene: NA
CDR3 protein: CASSLPPKIDNEQFF
CDR3 DNA: TGTGCCAGCAGTTTACCACCGAAAATCGACAATGAGCAGTTCTTC

clone size: NA
V gene: TRBV7-2
J gene: TRBJ1-2
D gene: NA
CDR3 protein: CASSLVRAGRGGYTF
CDR3 DNA: TGTGCCAGCAGCTTAGTTCGGGCAGGTAGGGGAGGCTACACCTTC

clone size: NA
V gene: TRBV11-2
J gene: TRBJ1-4
D gene: NA
CDR3 protein: CASSLVVGFVEKLFF
CDR3 DNA: TGTGCCAGCAGCTTAGTCGTGGGGTTCGTTGAAAAACTGTTTTTT

clone size: NA
V gene: TRBV29-1
J gene: TRBJ2-1
D gene: TRBD2
CDR3 protein: CSVGASGRGNAYNEQFF
CDR3 DNA: TGCAGCGTTGGGGCTAGCGGGAGAGGTAACGCCTACAATGAGCAGTTCTTC

clone size: NA
V gene: TRBV27
J gene: TRBJ2-7
D gene: NA
CDR3 protein: CASSISQGLEQYF
CDR3 DNA: TGTGCCAGCAGTATCTCCCAGGGTCTCGAGCAGTACTTC

clone size: NA
V gene: TRBV5-4
J gene: TRBJ1-4
D gene: NA
CDR3 protein: CASSAGQATNEKLFF
CDR3 DNA: TGTGCCAGCAGCGCTGGACAAGCAACTAATGAAAAACTGTTTTTT

clone size: NA
V gene: TRBV6-5
J gene: TRBJ1-2
D gene: TRBD1
CDR3 protein: CASSRPGQGNYGYTF
CDR3 DNA: TGTGCCAGCAGTCGGCCGGGACAGGGGAACTATGGCTACACCTTC

clone size: NA
V gene: TRBV9
J gene: TRBJ2-2
D gene: NA
CDR3 protein: CASSVVPGELFF
CDR3 DNA: TGTGCCAGCAGCGTAGTCCCCGGGGAGCTGTTTTTT

clone size: once
V gene: TRBV11-3
J gene: TRBJ2-7
D gene: NA
CDR3 protein: CASSYRTIYEQYF
CDR3 DNA: TGTGCCAGCAGCTATAGGACTATCTACGAGCAGTACTTC

clone size: NA
V gene: TRBV27
J gene: TRBJ1-5
D gene: NA
CDR3 protein: CASSPLTGRGNQPQHF
CDR3 DNA: TGTGCCAGCAGTCCCCTAACTGGGAGGGGCAATCAGCCCCAGCATTTT

clone size: NA
V gene: TRBV18
J gene: TRBJ1-4
D gene: NA
CDR3 protein: CASSPQSSNEKLFF
CDR3 DNA: TGTGCCAGCTCACCACAGAGCTCTAATGAAAAACTGTTTTTT

clone size: NA
V gene: TRBV4-3
J gene: TRBJ2-1
D gene: NA
CDR3 protein: CASSPYLDPPAPNEQFF
CDR3 DNA: TGCGCCAGCAGCCCCTATCTGGACCCCCCGGCCCCCAATGAGCAGTTCTTC

clone size: NA
V gene: TRBV7-2
J gene: TRBJ2-4
D gene: NA
CDR3 protein: CASSLGQSKNIQYF
CDR3 DNA: TGTGCCAGCAGCTTGGGGCAGTCCAAAAACATTCAGTACTTC

clone size: NA
V gene: TRBV19
J gene: TRBJ1-4
D gene: TRBD1
CDR3 protein: CASSSPGQGGNEKLFF
CDR3 DNA: TGTGCCAGTAGTTCGCCGGGACAGGGAGGTAATGAAAAACTGTTTTTT

clone size: NA
V gene: TRBV28
J gene: TRBJ2-1
D gene: TRBD2
CDR3 protein: CASSWLAGALNEQFF
CDR3 DNA: TGTGCCAGCAGCTGGCTAGCGGGAGCCCTCAATGAGCAGTTCTTC

clone size: NA
V gene: TRBV19
J gene: TRBJ1-1
D gene: NA
CDR3 protein: CASSPGQASTEAFF
CDR3 DNA: TGTGCCAGTAGTCCGGGACAAGCCTCAACTGAAGCTTTCTTT

clone size: NA
V gene: TRBV18
J gene: TRBJ1-4
D gene: NA
CDR3 protein: CASSPLDPLGGEKLFF
CDR3 DNA: TGTGCCAGCTCACCACTCGATCCGTTGGGAGGGGAAAAACTGTTTTTT

clone size: NA
V gene: TRBV2
J gene: TRBJ2-5
D gene: TRBD1
CDR3 protein: CASSWDSQETQYF
CDR3 DNA: TGTGCCAGCAGTTGGGACAGCCAAGAGACCCAGTACTTC

clone size: NA
V gene: TRBV5-5
J gene: TRBJ1-1
D gene: NA
CDR3 protein: CASSLIQGTEAFF
CDR3 DNA: TGTGCCAGCAGCTTGATACAGGGTACTGAAGCTTTCTTT

clone size: NA
V gene: TRBV5-1
J gene: TRBJ2-7
D gene: NA
CDR3 protein: CASSNNRGYEQYF
CDR3 DNA: TGCGCCAGCAGCAACAACAGAGGCTACGAGCAGTACTTC

clone size: NA
V gene: TRBV15
J gene: TRBJ2-1
D gene: NA
CDR3 protein: CATSSSRGTNNEQFF
CDR3 DNA: TGTGCCACCAGCAGCTCACGGGGGACGAACAATGAGCAGTTCTTC

clone size: few
V gene: TRBV10-2
J gene: TRBJ2-1
D gene: TRBD2
CDR3 protein: CASSEDHSGSSYNEQFF
CDR3 DNA: TGCGCCAGCAGTGAGGATCATAGCGGGAGCTCCTACAATGAGCAGTTCTTC

clone size: NA
V gene: TRBV7-9
J gene: TRBJ2-3
D gene: NA
CDR3 protein: CASSLGAYADTQYF
CDR3 DNA: TGTGCCAGCAGCTTGGGCGCGTACGCAGATACGCAGTATTTT

clone size: NA
V gene: TRBV7-2
J gene: TRBJ2-3
D gene: TRBD2
CDR3 protein: CASTGGSGRASTDTQYF
CDR3 DNA: TGTGCCAGCACCGGGGGCAGCGGGAGGGCTAGCACAGATACGCAGTATTTT

clone size: NA
V gene: TRBV4-1
J gene: TRBJ2-7
D gene: TRBD1
CDR3 protein: CASSLETGGSEQYF
CDR3 DNA: TGCGCCAGCAGCCTAGAAACAGGGGGCTCCGAGCAGTACTTC

clone size: NA
V gene: TRBV30
J gene: TRBJ1-3
D gene: NA
CDR3 protein: CAWRTHAGNTIYF
CDR3 DNA: TGTGCCTGGCGGACACACGCTGGAAACACCATATATTTT

clone size: NA
V gene: TRBV28
J gene: TRBJ1-5
D gene: NA
CDR3 protein: CASSRGDLPSHRPQHF
CDR3 DNA: TGTGCCAGCAGTAGAGGGGACCTTCCCAGCCATCGGCCCCAGCATTTT